What follows are 3 T cell receptor beta chains derived from one specimen sequenced in a study of metastatic and nonmetastatic thyroid tumors. Thyroid surgery was performed in patients who had received no treatment beforehand. TCRdb re-analyzed the PCR reads through MiXCR. The sample yields 60,000 to 85,000 clones, more than 15% seen once. Sequencing used blood. All receptors come from a female donor with papillary thyroid cancer or a benign thyroid nodule (not recorded which). Some clones in this sample may be carry-over from other donors' samples.

This clone was detected ten times or more. J is TRBJ2-7 and V is TRBV18; 9 positions match TRBD1. Germline assignment: CDR1 KGHSH and CDR2 LQKENI. The V gene end was trimmed by 0 bases and the J gene end by 4 bases; junction bases not matched to a gene: 1. The CDR3 is made up of 14 amino acids. CDR3 in amino acids: CASSPPGTGYEQYF. CDR3 DNA sequence: TGTGCCAGCTCACCACCCGGGACAGGGTACGAGCAGTACTTC.

The rearrangement joins TRBV6-5 to TRBJ2-7; D is uncertain. Trimming stripped 4 bases from V and 4 bases from J, with 11 bases between. Looked up from germline, CDR1 is MNHEY and CDR2 is SVGAGI. The CDR3 consists of 13 residues. CDR3 protein: CASSFYYGYEQYF. CDR3 nucleotide sequence: TGTGCCAGCAGTTTCTACTACGGATACGAGCAGTACTTC.

This clone was counted many times. The chain has TRBV11-2 and TRBJ2-5; the D is unclear. The V gene's germline CDR1 is SGHAT and CDR2 FQNNGV. The CDR3 has 14 amino acids. V was shortened by 1 base and J by 5 bases, with 11 bases between the two germline ends. In DNA form, the CDR3 reads TGTGCCAGCAGCTTAGTACGAGGATCGGAGACCCAGTACTTC. This translates into CASSLVRGSETQYF.